This T cell receptor (beta chain) was retrieved from a study of human T cells and chemical hapten exposure. TCRdb ran MiXCR on the RACE reads and lists one entry per CDR3 protein. The data show about 380,000 distinct CDR3 sequences, with about 4.8% seen just once and about 2.2% held by the top ten. This sample's time point: patch test 1, 2 weeks after DPC sensitization. Treatment: therapeutic diphenylcyclopropenone sensitization with weekly scalp DPC. Alopecia patients between 18 and 70 years old and suitable for DPC were used as donors. This clonotype was seen only a few times. CDR3 length: 15 amino acids. Per germline, CDR1 SEHNR and CDR2 FQNEAQ (reference sequence). The V gene end was trimmed by 5 bases and the J gene end by 5 bases; junction bases not matched to a gene: 5.

The material was whole blood, obtained in connection with sensitization to the hapten diphenylcyclopropenone (DPC). The rearrangement links TRBV7-9 to TRBJ1-4; TRBD1 matches 10 bases. This receptor was taken from a woman in her forties or fifties with alopecia areata. Some clones in this sample may be carry-over from other donors' samples. CDR3 sequence (DNA): TGTGCCAGCAGCCCAAGACAGGGGGCGAATGAAAAACTGTTTTTT. It encodes CASSPRQGANEKLFF.